Below, 14 T cell receptor beta chains from the same sample are listed, as sequenced in a study of blood T cells in healthy people across ages. Primed by a sample-barcoded 5' primer and a J-beta primer mix, a second PCR proceeded for about 7 to 11 cycles. TCRdb recomputed calls from the 5' RACE reads with MiXCR, one row per CDR3 protein. The data show hundreds of thousands of distinct CDR3 sequences, around 49% seen once. The specimen was blood. These TCRs come from a woman in her sixties or seventies in good health.

This clonotype occurred once. The rearrangement joins TRBV6-1 to TRBJ2-2; 12 nucleotides agree with TRBD2. The J segment lost 2 bases and the V segment lost 0 bases, leaving 10 bases of the junction unmatched. CDR1 and CDR2 from the germline V gene are MNHNS and SASEGT. This CDR3 has 20 residues. The CDR3 coding sequence is TGTGCCAGCAGTGAAGCCCGTTCACTAGCGGGAGGACCTAACACCGGGGAGCTGTTTTTT. Translating gives CASSEARSLAGGPNTGELFF.

Points on this clonotype: A much larger clone lies one base from this, so it may be a read error. The V call is TRBV4-3, the J call TRBJ2-1; D is possibly TRBD2 (6 bases). This CDR3 comprises 16 residues. Germline-derived CDR1 and CDR2 are LGHNA and YSLEER. Trimming removed 1 base at V and 10 bases at J, with 20 bases between. CDR3 amino acids: CASSQAPGAATYEQFF. CDR3 in DNA: TGCGCCAGCAGCCAAGCCCCGGGAGCGGCAACCTACGAGCAGTTCTTC.

This clonotype appeared a few times. The chain recombines TRBV6-2 or TRBV6-3 with TRBJ1-1; the D gene is possibly TRBD1 (6 bases). The CDR3 loop spans 17 amino acids. V was shortened by 2 bases and J by 3 bases, with 19 bases between the two germline ends. Germline CDR1 is MNHEY and CDR2 is SVGEGT. CDR3: CASSYDVSAGAHTEAFF. CDR3 coding DNA: TGTGCCAGCAGTTACGATGTGTCCGCGGGGGCTCACACTGAAGCTTTCTTT.

As to this clonotype: At one end the junction does not follow the germline gene, possibly because of a read error. The chain links TRBV20-1 to TRBJ1-6, with D tentatively TRBD1 (5 bases). Germline V CDR1 and CDR2: DFQATT, SNEGSKA (reference sequence). CDR3 length equals 15 residues. Here the CDR3 DNA reads TGCAGTGCTAGAGAGGGGGTTGGCCCTAATTCACCCCACCACTTT. Protein sequence: CSAREGVGPNSPHHF.

The genes are TRBV7-9 and TRBJ2-3; 11 bases match TRBD2. The CDR3 is 16 amino acids. The V and J ends lost 5 bases and 3 bases, in that order; junction bases with no gene match: 7. CDR1 is SEHNR, CDR2 FQNEAQ, per germline (reference sequence). The CDR3 reads CASSDRLAGKTDTQYF. DNA for the CDR3: TGTGCCAGCAGCGACAGACTAGCGGGGAAGACAGATACGCAGTATTTT.

J is TRBJ2-3 and V is TRBV20-1; TRBD1 aligns across 7 bases. The CDR3 length is 15 residues. Germline V gene data show CDR1 as DFQATT and CDR2 as SNEGSKA (reference sequence). V trimming: 1 base; J trimming: 0 bases; junction bases outside the gene matches: 4. The CDR3 nucleotides read TGCAGTGCTAGAGGAGACAGGGCAAGCACAGATACGCAGTATTTT. Protein sequence: CSARGDRASTDTQYF.

Notes on this clonotype: A much larger clone differs from this one at a single base, so this may be a read error. The chain uses TRBV19 and TRBJ2-7, with D possibly being TRBD1 or TRBD2 (5 bases each). The CDR3 runs 14 residues. Germline lookup yields CDR1 LNHDA and CDR2 SQIVND (reference sequence). The CDR3 DNA sequence: TGTGCCTGTAGTATATCGGGGCCCTCCTACGAGCAGTACTTC. It codes for CACSISGPSYEQYF.

This sequence joins TRBV20-1 and TRBJ2-5, with 13 bases fitting TRBD2. TRBJ2-7 matches the DNA end more closely, so the J call is doubtful. Germline lookup yields CDR1 DFQATT and CDR2 SNEGSKA (reference sequence). The CDR3 runs to 15 residues. The CDR3 nucleotides read TGCAGTGCGGGAGCCGGACTAGCGGGAGACTACGAGCAGTACTTC. Its translation: CSAGAGLAGDYEQYF.

This clonotype was observed at least ten times. This chain uses TRBV7-2 with TRBJ2-7, with 8 bases lining up with TRBD2. In germline, CDR1 is SGHTA, CDR2 FQGNSA. The CDR3 covers 15 residues. V was clipped by 1 base and J by 6 bases; unmatched bases: 8. The CDR3 protein is CASSLEGLGVFEQYF. CDR3 nucleotides: TGTGCCAGCAGCTTAGAGGGACTAGGAGTTTTCGAGCAGTACTTC.

The chain links TRBV10-3 to TRBJ2-5; no definite D call. Germline lookup yields CDR1 ENHRY and CDR2 SYGVKD. CDR3 length equals 11 residues. V lost 6 bases, J lost 4 bases, and 6 bases lay in between. CDR3 coding DNA: TGTGCCATCAGGGACCGAGAGACCCAGTACTTC. Translating gives CAIRDRETQYF.

In its sample, this clonotype was seen many times. The chain recombines TRBV7-2 with TRBJ2-7; perhaps D is TRBD1 or TRBD2 (5 bases each). Trimming cost V 5 bases and J 5 bases, with 16 bases left between them. Germline lookup yields CDR1 SGHTA and CDR2 FQGNSA. This CDR3 contains 14 residues. CDR3 sequence: CASSGEGRYHEQYF. CDR3 nucleotides: TGTGCCAGCAGCGGAGAGGGACGGTATCACGAGCAGTACTTC.

J is TRBJ2-7 and V is TRBV6-2 or TRBV6-3; 7 nucleotides align to TRBD2. The ends lost 5 bases at V and 6 bases at J; junction bases unmatched: 13. The CDR3 is made up of 15 amino acids. The germline CDR1 and CDR2 sequences are MNHEY and SVGEGT. CDR3 nucleotides: TGTGCCAGCAGTCCCTCGGTGGTCGGGAGGCCCGAGCAGTACTTC. As protein: CASSPSVVGRPEQYF.

V usage is TRBV25-1 and J usage is TRBJ2-3; no clear D. The germline gives CDR1 MGHDK, CDR2 SYGVNS. V was clipped by 2 bases and J by 2 bases, with 8 bases between them. CDR3 length: 14 amino acids. This CDR3 is CASSEEWTTDTQYF. The CDR3 coding sequence is TGTGCCAGCAGTGAAGAGTGGACCACAGATACGCAGTATTTT.

V usage is TRBV27 and J usage is TRBJ2-3; 7 bases line up with TRBD2. CDR1 is MNHEY, CDR2 SMNVEV, per germline (reference sequence). This CDR3 is 15 amino acids long. V dropped 8 bases and J dropped 2; count of bases not matched to a gene: 10. The CDR3 sequence is CASGSWEGYTDTQYF. CDR3 DNA sequence: TGTGCCAGCGGTTCGTGGGAGGGTTACACAGATACGCAGTATTTT.